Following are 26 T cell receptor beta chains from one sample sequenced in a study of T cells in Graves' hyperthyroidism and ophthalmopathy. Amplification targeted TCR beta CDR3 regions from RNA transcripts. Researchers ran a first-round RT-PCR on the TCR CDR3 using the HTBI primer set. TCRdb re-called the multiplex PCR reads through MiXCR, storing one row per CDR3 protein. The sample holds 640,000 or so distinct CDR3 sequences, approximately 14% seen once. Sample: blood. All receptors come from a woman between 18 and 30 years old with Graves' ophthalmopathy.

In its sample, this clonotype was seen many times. CDR3 coding DNA: TGCGCCAGCAGCTTGTCCAGCGGGAGCAGGAACAATGAGCAGTTCTTC. Residues: CASSLSSGSRNNEQFF. This rearrangement joins TRBV5-1 to TRBJ2-1; 8 nucleotides match TRBD2. The germline gives CDR1 SGHRS, CDR2 YFSETQ. The CDR3 totals 16 residues. V lost 1 base, J lost 5 bases, and 8 bases stayed unmatched. The full variable domain, in which reference TRBV5-1 and TRBJ2-1 provide the parts outside the CDR3, is KAGVTQTPRYLIKTRGQQVTLSCSPISGHRSVSWYQQTPGQGLQFLFEYFSETQRNKGNFPGRFSGRQFSNSRSEMNVSTLELGDSALYLCASSLSSGSRNNEQFFGPGTRLTVL.

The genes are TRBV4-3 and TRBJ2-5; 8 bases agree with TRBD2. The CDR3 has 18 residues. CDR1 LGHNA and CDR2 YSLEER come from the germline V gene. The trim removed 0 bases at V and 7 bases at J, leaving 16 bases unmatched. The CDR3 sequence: CASSQELAAGAQSWTQYF. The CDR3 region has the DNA TGCGCCAGCAGCCAAGAGTTGGCAGCGGGGGCCCAGAGTTGGACCCAGTACTTC.

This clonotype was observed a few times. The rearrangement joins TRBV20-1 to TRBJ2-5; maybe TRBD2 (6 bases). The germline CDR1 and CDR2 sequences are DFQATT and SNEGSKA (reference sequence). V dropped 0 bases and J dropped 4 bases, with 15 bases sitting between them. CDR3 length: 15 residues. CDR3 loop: CSARDLALGGETQYF. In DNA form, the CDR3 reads TGCAGTGCTAGAGATCTAGCGTTGGGGGGAGAGACCCAGTACTTC.

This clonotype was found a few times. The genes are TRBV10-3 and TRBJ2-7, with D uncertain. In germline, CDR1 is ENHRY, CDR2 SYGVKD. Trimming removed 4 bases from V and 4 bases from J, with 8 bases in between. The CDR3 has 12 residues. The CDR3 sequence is CAISGSVYEQYF. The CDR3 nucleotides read TGTGCCATCAGTGGGAGCGTTTACGAGCAGTACTTC.

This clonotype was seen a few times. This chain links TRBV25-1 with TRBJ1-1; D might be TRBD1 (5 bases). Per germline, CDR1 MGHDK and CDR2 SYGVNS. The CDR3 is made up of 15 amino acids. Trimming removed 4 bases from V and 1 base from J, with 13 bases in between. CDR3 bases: TGTGCCAGCAGTGCTTCGGGACTCGGGAACACTGAAGCTTTCTTT. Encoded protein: CASSASGLGNTEAFF.

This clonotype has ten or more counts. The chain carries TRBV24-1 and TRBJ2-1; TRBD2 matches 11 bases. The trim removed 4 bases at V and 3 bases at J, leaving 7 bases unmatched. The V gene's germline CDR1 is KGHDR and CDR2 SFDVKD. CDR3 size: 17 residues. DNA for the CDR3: TGTGCCACCAGTGACCCAACTAGCGGGAGCTTCTACAATGAGCAGTTCTTC. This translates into CATSDPTSGSFYNEQFF.

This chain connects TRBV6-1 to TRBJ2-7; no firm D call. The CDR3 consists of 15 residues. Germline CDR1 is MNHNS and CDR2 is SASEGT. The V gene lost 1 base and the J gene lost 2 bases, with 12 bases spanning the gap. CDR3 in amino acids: CASSEGFYEAYEQYF. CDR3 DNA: TGTGCCAGCAGTGAAGGCTTTTATGAGGCCTACGAGCAGTACTTC.

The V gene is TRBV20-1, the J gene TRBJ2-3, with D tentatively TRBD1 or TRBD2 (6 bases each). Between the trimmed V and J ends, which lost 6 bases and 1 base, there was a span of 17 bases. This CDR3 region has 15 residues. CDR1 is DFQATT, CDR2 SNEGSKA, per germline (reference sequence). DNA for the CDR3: TGCAGTGCCCTGAATAGAAGGGGGGGCACAGATACGCAGTATTTT. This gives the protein CSALNRRGGTDTQYF.

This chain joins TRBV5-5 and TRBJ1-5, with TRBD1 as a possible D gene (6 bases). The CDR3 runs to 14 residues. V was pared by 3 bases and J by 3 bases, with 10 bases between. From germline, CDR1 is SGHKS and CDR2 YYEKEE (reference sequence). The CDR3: CASSYDRYNQPQHF. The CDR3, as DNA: TGTGCCAGCAGCTACGACAGGTACAATCAGCCCCAGCATTTT.

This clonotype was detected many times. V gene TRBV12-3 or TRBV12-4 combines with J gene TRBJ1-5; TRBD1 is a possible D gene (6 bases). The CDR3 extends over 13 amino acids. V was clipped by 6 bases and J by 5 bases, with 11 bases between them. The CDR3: CASSFGGDQPQHF. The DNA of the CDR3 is TGTGCCAGCAGCTTCGGGGGCGATCAGCCCCAGCATTTT.

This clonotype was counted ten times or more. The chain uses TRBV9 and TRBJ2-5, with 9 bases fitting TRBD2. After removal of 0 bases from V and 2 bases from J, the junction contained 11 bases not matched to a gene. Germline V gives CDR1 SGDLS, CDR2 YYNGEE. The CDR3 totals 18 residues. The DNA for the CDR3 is TGTGCCAGCAGCGTAGCTACAGGGGCGGGAGGGACGCAAGAGACCCAGTACTTC. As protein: CASSVATGAGGTQETQYF. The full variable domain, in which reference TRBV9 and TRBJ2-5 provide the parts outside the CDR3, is DSGVTQTPKHLITATGQRVTLRCSPRSGDLSVYWYQQSLDQGLQFLIQYYNGEERAKGNILERFSAQQFPDLHSELNLSSLELGDSALYFCASSVATGAGGTQETQYFGPGTRLLVL.

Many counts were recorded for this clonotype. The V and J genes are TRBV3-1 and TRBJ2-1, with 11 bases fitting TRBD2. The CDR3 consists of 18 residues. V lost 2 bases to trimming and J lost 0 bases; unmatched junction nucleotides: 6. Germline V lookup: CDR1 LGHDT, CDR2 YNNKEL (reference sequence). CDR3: CASSQLAGGGSSYNEQFF. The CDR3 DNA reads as TGTGCCAGCAGCCAACTAGCGGGAGGAGGGAGCTCCTACAATGAGCAGTTCTTC.

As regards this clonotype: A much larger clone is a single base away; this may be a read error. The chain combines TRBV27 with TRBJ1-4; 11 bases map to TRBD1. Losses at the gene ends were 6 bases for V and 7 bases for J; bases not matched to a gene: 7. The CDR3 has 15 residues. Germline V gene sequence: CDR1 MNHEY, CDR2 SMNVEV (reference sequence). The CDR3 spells CASRLGQGASEKLFF. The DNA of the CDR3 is TGTGCCAGCAGACTTGGACAGGGGGCTAGTGAAAAACTGTTTTTT.

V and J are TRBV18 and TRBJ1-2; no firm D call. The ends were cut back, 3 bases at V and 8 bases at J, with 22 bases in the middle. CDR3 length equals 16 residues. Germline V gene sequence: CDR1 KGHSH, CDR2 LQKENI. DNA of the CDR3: TGTGCCAGCTCACCTCAATTGGGCCAGGATCCTTTCGGCTACACCTTC. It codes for CASSPQLGQDPFGYTF.

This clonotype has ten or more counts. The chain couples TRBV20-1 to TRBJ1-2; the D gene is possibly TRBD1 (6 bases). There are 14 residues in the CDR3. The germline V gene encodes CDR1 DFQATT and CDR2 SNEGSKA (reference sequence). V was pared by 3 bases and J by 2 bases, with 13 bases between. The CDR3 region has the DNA TGCAGTGCTAGCGGTGGGGGCGGCAACTATGGCTACACCTTC. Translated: CSASGGGGNYGYTF.

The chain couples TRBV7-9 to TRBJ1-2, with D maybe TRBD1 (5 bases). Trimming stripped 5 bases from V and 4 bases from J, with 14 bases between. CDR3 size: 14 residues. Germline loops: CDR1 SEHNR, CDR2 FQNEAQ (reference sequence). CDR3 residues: CASSPEGISYGYTF. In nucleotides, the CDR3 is TGTGCCAGCAGCCCGGAGGGGATTAGCTATGGCTACACCTTC. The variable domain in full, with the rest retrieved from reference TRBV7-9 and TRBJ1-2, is DTGVSQNPRHKITKRGQNVTFRCDPISEHNRLYWYRQTLGQGPEFLTYFQNEAQLEKSRLLSDRFSAERPKGSFSTLEIQRTEQGDSAMYLCASSPEGISYGYTFGSGTRLTVV.

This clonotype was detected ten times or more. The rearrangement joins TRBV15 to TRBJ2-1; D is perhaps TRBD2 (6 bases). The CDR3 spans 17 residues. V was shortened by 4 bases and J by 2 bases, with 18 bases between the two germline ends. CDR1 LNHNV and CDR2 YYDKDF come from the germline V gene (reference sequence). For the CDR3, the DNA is TGTGCCACCAGCACAAACCTCAGGGACTCTACCTACAATGAGCAGTTCTTC. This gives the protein CATSTNLRDSTYNEQFF.

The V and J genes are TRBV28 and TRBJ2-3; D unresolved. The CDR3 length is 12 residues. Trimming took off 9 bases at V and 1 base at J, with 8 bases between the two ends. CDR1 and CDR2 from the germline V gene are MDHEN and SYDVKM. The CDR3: CASGWGTDTQYF. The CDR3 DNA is TGTGCCAGTGGGTGGGGCACAGATACGCAGTATTTT. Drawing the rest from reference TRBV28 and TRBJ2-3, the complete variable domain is DVKVTQSSRYLVKRTGEKVFLECVQDMDHENMFWYRQDPGLGLRLIYFSYDVKMKEKGDIPEGYSVSREKKERFSLILESASTNQTSMYLCASGWGTDTQYFGPGTRLTVL.

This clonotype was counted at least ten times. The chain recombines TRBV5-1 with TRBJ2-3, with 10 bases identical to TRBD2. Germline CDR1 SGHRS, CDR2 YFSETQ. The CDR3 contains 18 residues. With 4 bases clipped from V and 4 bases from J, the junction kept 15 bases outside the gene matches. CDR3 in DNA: TGCGCCAGCAGCCCTAATATACTAGCGGGGAAGTTCTCAGATACGCAGTATTTT. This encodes CASSPNILAGKFSDTQYF.

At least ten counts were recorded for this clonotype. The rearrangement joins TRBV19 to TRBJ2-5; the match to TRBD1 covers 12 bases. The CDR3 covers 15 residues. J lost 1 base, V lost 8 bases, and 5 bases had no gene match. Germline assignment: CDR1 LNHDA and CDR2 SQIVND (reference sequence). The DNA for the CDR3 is TGTGCCAGTGCCAGGGACAGGGGGCCCCAAGAGACCCAGTACTTC. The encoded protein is CASARDRGPQETQYF.

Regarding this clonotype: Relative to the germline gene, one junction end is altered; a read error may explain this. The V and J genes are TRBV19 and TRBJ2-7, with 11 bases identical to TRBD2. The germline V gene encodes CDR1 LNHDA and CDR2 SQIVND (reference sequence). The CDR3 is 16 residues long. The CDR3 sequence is CASSLDGTSGSYEQYF. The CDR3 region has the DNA TGTGCCAGTAGTCTAGATGGGACTAGCGGCTCCTACGAGCAGTACTTC.

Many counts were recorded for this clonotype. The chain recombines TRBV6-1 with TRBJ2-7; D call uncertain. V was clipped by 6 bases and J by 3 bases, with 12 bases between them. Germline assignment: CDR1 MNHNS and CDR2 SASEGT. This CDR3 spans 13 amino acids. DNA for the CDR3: TGTGCCAGCAGCTCGGGCCCTAACTACGAGCAGTACTTC. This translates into CASSSGPNYEQYF.

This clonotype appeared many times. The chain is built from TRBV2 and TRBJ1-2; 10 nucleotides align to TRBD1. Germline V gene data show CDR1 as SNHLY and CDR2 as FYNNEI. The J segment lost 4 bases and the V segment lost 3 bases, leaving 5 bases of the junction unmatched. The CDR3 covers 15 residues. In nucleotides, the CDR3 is TGTGCCAGCAGTGATCCGGGACAGGGGACCTATGGCTACACCTTC. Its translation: CASSDPGQGTYGYTF.

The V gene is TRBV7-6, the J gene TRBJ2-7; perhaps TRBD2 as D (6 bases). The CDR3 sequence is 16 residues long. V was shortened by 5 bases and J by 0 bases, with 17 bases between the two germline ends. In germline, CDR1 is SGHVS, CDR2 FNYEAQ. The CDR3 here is CASSPGLGGSSYEQYF. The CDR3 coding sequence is TGTGCCAGCAGCCCTGGACTCGGAGGGAGCTCCTACGAGCAGTACTTC. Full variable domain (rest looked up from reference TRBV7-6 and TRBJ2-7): GAGVSQSPRYKVTKRGQDVALRCDPISGHVSLYWYRQALGQGPEFLTYFNYEAQQDKSGLPNDRFSAERPEGSISTLTIQRTEQRDSAMYRCASSPGLGGSSYEQYFGPGTRLTVT.

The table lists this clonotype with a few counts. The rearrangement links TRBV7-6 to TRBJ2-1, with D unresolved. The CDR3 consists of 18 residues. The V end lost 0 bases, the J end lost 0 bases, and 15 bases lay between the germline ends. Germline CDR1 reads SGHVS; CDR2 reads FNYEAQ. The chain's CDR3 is CASSLALPTSSSYNEQFF. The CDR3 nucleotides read TGTGCCAGCAGCTTAGCGCTACCAACCTCCAGCTCCTACAATGAGCAGTTCTTC.

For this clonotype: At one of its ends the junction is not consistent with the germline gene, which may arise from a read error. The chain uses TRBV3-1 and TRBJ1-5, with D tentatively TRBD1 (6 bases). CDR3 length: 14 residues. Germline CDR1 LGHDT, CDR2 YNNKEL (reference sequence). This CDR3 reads CASSQDRGNHPQHF. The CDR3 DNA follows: TGTGCCAGCAGCCAAGACAGGGGCAATCATCCCCAGCATTTT.